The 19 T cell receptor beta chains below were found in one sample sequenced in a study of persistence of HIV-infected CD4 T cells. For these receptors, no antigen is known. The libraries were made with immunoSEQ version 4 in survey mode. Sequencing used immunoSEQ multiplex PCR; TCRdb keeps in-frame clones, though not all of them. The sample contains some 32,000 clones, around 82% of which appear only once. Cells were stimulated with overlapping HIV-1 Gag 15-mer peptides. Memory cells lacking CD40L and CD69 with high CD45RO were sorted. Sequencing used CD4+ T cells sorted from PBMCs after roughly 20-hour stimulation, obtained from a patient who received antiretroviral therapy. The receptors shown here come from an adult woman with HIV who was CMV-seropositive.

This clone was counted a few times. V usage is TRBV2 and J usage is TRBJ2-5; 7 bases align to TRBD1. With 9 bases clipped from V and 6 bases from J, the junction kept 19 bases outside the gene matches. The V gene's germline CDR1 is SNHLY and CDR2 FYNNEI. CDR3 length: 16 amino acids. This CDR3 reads CARTTGPLGRVKTQYF. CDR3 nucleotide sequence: TGTGCCAGAACGACAGGGCCCCTTGGTCGGGTAAAGACCCAGTACTTC.

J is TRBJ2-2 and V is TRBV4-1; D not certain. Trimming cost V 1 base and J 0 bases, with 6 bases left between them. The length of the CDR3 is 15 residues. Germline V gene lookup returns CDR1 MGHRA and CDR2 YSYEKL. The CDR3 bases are TGCGCCAGCAGCCAAGGACACCCGAACACCGGGGAGCTGTTTTTT. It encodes CASSQGHPNTGELFF.

As DNA, the CDR3 is TGTGCCAGCAGCCATCTTAAAACTGAAGCTTTCTTT. It encodes CASSHLKTEAFF. The chain employs TRBV7-8 and TRBJ1-1; unclear D gene. Germline assignment: CDR1 SGHVS and CDR2 FQNEAQ. Trimming removed 5 bases from V and 5 bases from J, with 9 bases in between. This CDR3 comprises 12 residues.

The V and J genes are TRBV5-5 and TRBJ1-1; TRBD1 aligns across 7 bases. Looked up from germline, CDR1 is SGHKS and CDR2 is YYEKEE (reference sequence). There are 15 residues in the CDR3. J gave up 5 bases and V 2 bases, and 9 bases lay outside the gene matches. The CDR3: CASSFRQGRETEAFF. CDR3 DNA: TGTGCCAGCAGCTTCAGACAGGGAAGGGAAACTGAAGCTTTCTTT.

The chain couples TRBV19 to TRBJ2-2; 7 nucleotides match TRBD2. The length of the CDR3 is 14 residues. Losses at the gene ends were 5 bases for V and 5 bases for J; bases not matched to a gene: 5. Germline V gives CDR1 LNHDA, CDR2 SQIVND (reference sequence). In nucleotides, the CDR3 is TGTGCCAGTAGTTCGGCGGGAGTGACCGGGGAGCTGTTTTTT. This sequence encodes CASSSAGVTGELFF.

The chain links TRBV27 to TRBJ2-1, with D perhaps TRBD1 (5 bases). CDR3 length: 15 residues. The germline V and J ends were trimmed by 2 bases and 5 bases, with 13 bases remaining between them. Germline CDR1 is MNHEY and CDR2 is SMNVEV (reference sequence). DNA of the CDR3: TGTGCCAGCAGTTTAACCCAGGGCCAGAACAATGAGCAGTTCTTC. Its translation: CASSLTQGQNNEQFF.

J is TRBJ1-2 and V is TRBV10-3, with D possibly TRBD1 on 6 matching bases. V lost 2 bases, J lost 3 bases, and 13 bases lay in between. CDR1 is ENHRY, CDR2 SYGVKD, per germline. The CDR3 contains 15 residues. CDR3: CAISERAGVDYGYTF. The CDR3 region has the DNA TGTGCCATCAGTGAGCGGGCAGGGGTCGACTATGGCTACACCTTC.

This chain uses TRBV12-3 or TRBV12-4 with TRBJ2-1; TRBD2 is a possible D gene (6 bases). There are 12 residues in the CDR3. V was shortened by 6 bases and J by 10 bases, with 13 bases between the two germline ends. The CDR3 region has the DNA TGTGCCAGCAGCGGGACTGGATTCGAGCAGTTCTTC. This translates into CASSGTGFEQFF.

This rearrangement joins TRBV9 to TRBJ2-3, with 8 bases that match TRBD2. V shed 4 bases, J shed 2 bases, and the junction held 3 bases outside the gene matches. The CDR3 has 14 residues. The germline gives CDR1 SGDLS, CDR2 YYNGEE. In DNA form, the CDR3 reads TGTGCCAGCAGCTTTAGCGGGAACACAGATACGCAGTATTTT. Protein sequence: CASSFSGNTDTQYF.

CDR3 bases: TGTGCCAGCAGTGATCGCAGTCCTGACTATGGCTACACCTTC. It is translated as CASSDRSPDYGYTF. The V gene is TRBV2, the J gene TRBJ1-2; D remains ambiguous. Germline CDR1 reads SNHLY; CDR2 reads FYNNEI. The CDR3 has 14 residues. The V and J ends lost 3 bases and 3 bases respectively, with 11 bases between them.

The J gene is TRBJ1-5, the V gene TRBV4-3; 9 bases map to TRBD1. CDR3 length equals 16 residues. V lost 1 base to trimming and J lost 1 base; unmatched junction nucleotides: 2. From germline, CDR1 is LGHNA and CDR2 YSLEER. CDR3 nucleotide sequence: TGCGCCAGCAGCCAAGCGACAGGGGGGAGCAATCAGCCCCAGCATTTT. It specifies CASSQATGGSNQPQHF.

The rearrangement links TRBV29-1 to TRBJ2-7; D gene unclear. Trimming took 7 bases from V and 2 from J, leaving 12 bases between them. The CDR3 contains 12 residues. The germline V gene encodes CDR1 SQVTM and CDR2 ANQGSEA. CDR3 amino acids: CSAEDGTYEQYF. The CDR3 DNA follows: TGCAGCGCCGAGGACGGAACCTACGAGCAGTACTTC.

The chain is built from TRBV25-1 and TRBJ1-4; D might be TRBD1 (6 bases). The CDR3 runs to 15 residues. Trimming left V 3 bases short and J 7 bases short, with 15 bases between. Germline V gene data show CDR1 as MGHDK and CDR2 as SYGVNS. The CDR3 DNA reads TGTGCCAGCAGTGAGGCTACAGGGCATGGTGAAAAACTGTTTTTT. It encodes CASSEATGHGEKLFF. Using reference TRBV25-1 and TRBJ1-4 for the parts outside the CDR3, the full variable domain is EADIYQTPRYLVIGTGKKITLECSQTMGHDKMYWYQQDPGMELHLIHYSYGVNSTEKGDLSSESTVSRIRTEHFPLTLESARPSHTSQYLCASSEATGHGEKLFFGSGTQLSVL.

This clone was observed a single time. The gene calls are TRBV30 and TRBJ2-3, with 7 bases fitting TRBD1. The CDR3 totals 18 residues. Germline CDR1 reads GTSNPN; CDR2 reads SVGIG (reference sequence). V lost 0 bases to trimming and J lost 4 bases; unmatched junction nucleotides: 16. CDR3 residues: CAWSVETGNSEGPDTQYF. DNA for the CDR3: TGTGCCTGGAGTGTCGAGACAGGGAATTCCGAAGGCCCAGATACGCAGTATTTT.

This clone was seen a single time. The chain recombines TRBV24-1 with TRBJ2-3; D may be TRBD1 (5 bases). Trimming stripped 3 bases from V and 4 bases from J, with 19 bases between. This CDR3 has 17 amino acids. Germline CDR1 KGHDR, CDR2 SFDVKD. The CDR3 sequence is CATSDTDTLGSPDTQYF. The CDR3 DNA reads TGTGCCACCAGTGATACGGACACCCTTGGTTCCCCAGATACGCAGTATTTT.

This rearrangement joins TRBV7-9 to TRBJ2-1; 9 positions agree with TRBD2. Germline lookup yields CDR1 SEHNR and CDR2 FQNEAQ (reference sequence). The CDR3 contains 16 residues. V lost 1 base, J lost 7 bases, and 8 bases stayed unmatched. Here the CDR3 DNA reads TGTGCCAGCAGCTTAGACCCAGCGGGGGGCCGGAATGAGCAGTTCTTC. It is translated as CASSLDPAGGRNEQFF.

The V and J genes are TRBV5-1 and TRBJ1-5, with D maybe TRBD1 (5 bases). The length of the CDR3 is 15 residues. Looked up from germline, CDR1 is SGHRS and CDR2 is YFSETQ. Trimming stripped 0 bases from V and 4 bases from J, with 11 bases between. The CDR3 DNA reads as TGCGCCAGCAGCTTGGGGGGGGTGAGTAATCAGCCCCAGCATTTT. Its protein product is CASSLGGVSNQPQHF.

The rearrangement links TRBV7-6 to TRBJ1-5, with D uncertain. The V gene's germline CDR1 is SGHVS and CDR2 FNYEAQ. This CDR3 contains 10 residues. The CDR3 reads CATTNQPQHF. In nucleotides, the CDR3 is TGTGCGACCACCAATCAGCCCCAGCATTTT.

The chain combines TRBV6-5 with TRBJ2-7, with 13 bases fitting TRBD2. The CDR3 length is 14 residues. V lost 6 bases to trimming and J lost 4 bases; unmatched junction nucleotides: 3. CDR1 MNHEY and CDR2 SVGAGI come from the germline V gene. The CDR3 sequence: CASRLAGGPYEQYF. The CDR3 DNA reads TGTGCCAGCAGACTAGCGGGAGGGCCTTACGAGCAGTACTTC.